What follows are 30 T cell receptor beta chains derived from one specimen sequenced in a study of T cells in women clearing cervical HPV infection. TCRdb's copy holds only in-frame clones and misses some; the assay was immunoSEQ multiplex PCR. The table counts 23,000 or so clones; around 24% lies in the top ten. The sample was blood buffy coat. These receptors all stem from a woman between 18 and 70 years old with a cervical HPV16 infection that either progressed to CIN3+ or cleared (not recorded which).

Note on this clone: The read comes to an end 3 residues before the CDR3 does, leaving the germline J gene to fill in the end. The V gene is TRBV19, the J gene TRBJ2-7; the D gene is possibly TRBD1 (8 bases). Germline lookup yields CDR1 LNHDA and CDR2 SQIVND (reference sequence). Deletions cut 6 bases from V and 0 bases from J, with 15 bases between. There are 15 residues in the CDR3. CDR3 DNA (partial): TGTGCCAGTAGACGGGAGGACAGGGCCTCCTACGAG. Its translation: CASRREDRASYE. The full CDR3 sequence reads CASRREDRASYEQYF.

Details on this clone: The missing CDR3 end, 3 residues past where the read stops, is filled in from the germline J gene. The chain recombines TRBV20-1 with TRBJ2-2; 8 positions match TRBD1. The CDR3 spans 16 residues. Germline-derived CDR1 and CDR2 are DFQATT and SNEGSKA (reference sequence). V shed 2 bases and J 3 bases; nucleotides not matched to a gene: 8. CDR3 DNA (partial): TGCAGTGCTAGAACGGGCACAGGGGGTTACACCGGGGAG. Its protein is CSARTGTGGYTGE. The CDR3 in full is CSARTGTGGYTGELFF.

As regards this clone: Read coverage stops 3 residues before the CDR3 terminus; the germline J gene supplies the remainder. The V call is TRBV30, the J call TRBJ1-1, with a weak D call TRBD1 (5 bases). This CDR3 spans 11 amino acids. Germline V CDR1 and CDR2: GTSNPN, SVGIG (reference sequence). The covered CDR3 bases are TGTGCCTGGAGTGAAGGGGCGTGG. It translates to CAWSEGAW. The full-length CDR3 reads as CAWSEGAWAFF.

Of note for this clone: The read ends 3 residues before the CDR3 terminus; that terminus is restored from the germline J gene. This chain uses TRBV5-4 with TRBJ2-3; D unclear. Trimming pared 2 bases from V and 0 bases from J, leaving 10 bases between. The length of the CDR3 is 15 residues. The germline V gene encodes CDR1 SGHNT and CDR2 YYREEE (reference sequence). The DNA read from the CDR3 is TGTGCCAGCAGCTTTCAGTCTTCAAGCACAGATACG. Translating gives CASSFQSSSTDT. The CDR3 as a whole reads CASSFQSSSTDTQYF.

Remarks on this clone: The read comes to an end 3 residues before the CDR3 does, leaving the germline J gene to fill in the end. V is TRBV11-2 and J is TRBJ2-5; the D gene is possibly TRBD1 (5 bases). Per germline, CDR1 SGHAT and CDR2 FQNNGV. This CDR3 is built from 13 residues. The V end lost 5 bases, the J end lost 5 bases, and 12 bases lay between the germline ends. The CDR3 DNA, read in part, is TGTGCCAGCAGCCGACAGTTGGTGGAGACC. This gives the protein CASSRQLVET. The whole CDR3 protein reads CASSRQLVETQYF. Variable domain in full (rest from reference TRBV11-2 and TRBJ2-5): EAGVAQSPRYKIIEKRQSVAFWCNPISGHATLYWYQQILGQGPKLLIQFQNNGVVDDSQLPKDRFSAERLKGVDSTLKIQPAKLEDSAVYLCASSRQLVETQYFGPGTRLLVL.

Details on this clone: Read data end 3 residues before the CDR3 end; the end is taken from the germline J gene. The V gene is TRBV18, the J gene TRBJ1-2; the D gene is possibly TRBD1 (6 bases). CDR1 and CDR2 (germline): KGHSH, LQKENI. This CDR3 has 16 residues. The CDR3 loop reads CASSLYSGFSAGAYTF. The part of the CDR3 DNA that was read is TGTGCCAGCTCGCTGTACTCGGGATTCTCAGCGGGGGCC.

Concerning this clone: Sequencing ends 3 residues short of the CDR3 end; the germline J gene provides the rest. The chain carries TRBV7-9 and TRBJ2-5; the D gene is possibly TRBD2 (6 bases). The V gene lost 5 bases and the J gene lost 2 bases, with 12 bases spanning the gap. The germline V gene encodes CDR1 SEHNR and CDR2 FQNEAQ (reference sequence). CDR3 length: 14 amino acids. The CDR3 DNA, read in part, is TGTGCCAGCAGCCTATCGGGGGTACAAGAGACC. Translated, it gives CASSLSGVQET. The whole CDR3 sequence is CASSLSGVQETQYF.

This chain's CDR3 is CASSFGTGPSGANVLTF. The covered CDR3 bases are TGTGCCAGCAGCTTTGGGACAGGCCCCTCTGGGGCCAACGTC. The genes are TRBV7-3 and TRBJ2-6; 8 nucleotides agree with TRBD1. The CDR3 end is not reached by the read, which stops 3 residues before it; the germline J gene fills it in. Germline loops: CDR1 SGHTA, CDR2 FQGTGA. J lost 0 bases, V lost 3 bases, and 4 bases had no gene match. This CDR3 is built from 17 residues.

In the case of this clone: The read ends 3 residues before the CDR3 terminus; that terminus is restored from the germline J gene. The V and J genes are TRBV20-1 and TRBJ2-2; 7 nucleotides match TRBD2. CDR1 is DFQATT, CDR2 SNEGSKA, per germline (reference sequence). With 3 bases clipped from V and 3 bases from J, the junction kept 7 bases outside the gene matches. This CDR3 comprises 15 residues. Partial CDR3 DNA: TGCAGTGCTAGTGAAGGGCTAGCGGACACCGGGGAG. This translates into CSASEGLADTGE. The whole CDR3 region reads CSASEGLADTGELFF.

In regard to this clone: The read ends 3 residues before the CDR3 terminus; that terminus is restored from the germline J gene. The gene calls are TRBV7-9 and TRBJ1-4; D is unclear. Trimming took 4 bases from V and 4 from J, leaving 10 bases between them. The CDR3 loop spans 14 amino acids. Looked up from germline, CDR1 is SEHNR and CDR2 is FQNEAQ (reference sequence). The CDR3 DNA, read in part, is TGTGCCAGCAGCTCCGACACCTTTAATGAAAAA. Protein sequence: CASSSDTFNEK. The full CDR3 sequence reads CASSSDTFNEKLFF.

Comments on this clone: The sequence runs out 3 residues before the end of the CDR3; the remainder is reconstructed from the germline J gene. The chain combines TRBV24-1 with TRBJ2-7; weak D call: TRBD1 (7 bases). Trimming took 9 bases from V and 2 from J, leaving 16 bases between them. This CDR3 spans 14 amino acids. Germline V gives CDR1 KGHDR, CDR2 SFDVKD. The sequenced part of the CDR3 DNA is TGTGCCACCCGAATTACAGGGGAGGCCTACGAG. It codes for CATRITGEAYE. The entire CDR3 is CATRITGEAYEQYF.

Points on this clone: The CDR3 end falls 3 residues outside the read, so it is completed with the germline J gene. This rearrangement joins TRBV19 to TRBJ1-3; D remains ambiguous. Germline values: CDR1 LNHDA, CDR2 SQIVND (reference sequence). V was pared by 4 bases and J by 0 bases, with 7 bases between. The CDR3 is 14 residues long. This CDR3 reads CASSTGLSGNTIYF. The CDR3 DNA, read in part, is TGTGCCAGTAGTACAGGCCTCTCTGGAAACACC.

In the case of this clone: The junction does not match germline at one end; this may be a read error. Coverage ceases 3 residues before the CDR3 finishes, and the germline J gene fills in the end. This chain connects TRBV6-1 to TRBJ1-3; D uncertain. The V gene's germline CDR1 is MNHNS and CDR2 SASEGT. The CDR3 covers 16 residues. The DNA read from the CDR3 is TGTGCCAGCAGTGCCGCCAGCATGGGCTCTGGAAACACA. It is translated as CASSAASMGSGNT. The entire CDR3 is CASSAASMGSGNTIYF.

Details on this clone: Sequencing ends 3 residues short of the CDR3 end; the germline J gene provides the rest. The chain joins TRBV2 to TRBJ2-7; D not certain. The V gene lost 10 bases and the J gene lost 4 bases, with 20 bases spanning the gap. Germline V gives CDR1 SNHLY, CDR2 FYNNEI. The CDR3 is 14 amino acids. CDR3 DNA, as far as it was read: TGTGCCAACCCTTTGGTGGGCCCCCTTTACGAG. This codes for CANPLVGPLYE. The full CDR3 protein reads CANPLVGPLYEQYF.

Turning to this clone: The read finishes 3 residues shy of the CDR3 end, and the germline J gene is used to complete it. The V call is TRBV2, the J call TRBJ2-2, with no clear D. CDR1 is SNHLY and CDR2 is FYNNEI in the germline V gene. The CDR3 is made up of 14 amino acids. The CDR3 is CASSVLATNEKLFF. The sequenced CDR3 bases are TGTGCCAGCAGTGTTTTAGCAACTAATGAAAAG.

Notes on this clone: The read is 3 residues too short to cover the CDR3 end, so that end is filled in from the germline J gene. V and J are TRBV14 and TRBJ2-1, with D possibly TRBD1 on 5 matching bases. Trimming removed 1 base at V and 8 bases at J, with 18 bases between. CDR3 size: 16 residues. The germline CDR1 and CDR2 sequences are SGHDN and FVKESK. The sequenced part of the CDR3 DNA is TGTGCCAGCAGCCAAGGCAGGGCTTGGATGTTCGATGAG. Translation: CASSQGRAWMFDE. The whole CDR3 is CASSQGRAWMFDEQFF.

Worth noting for this clone: With the read ending 3 residues before the CDR3 end, the germline J gene is used to fill in that end. The rearrangement uses TRBV18 and TRBJ2-3; TRBD2 matches 9 bases. V dropped 0 bases and J dropped 5; count of bases not matched to a gene: 3. CDR1 is KGHSH and CDR2 is LQKENI in the germline V gene. The CDR3 totals 15 residues. CDR3 DNA, as far as it was read: TGTGCCAGCTCACCACCGAGTAGCGGGGGAGATACG. It yields the protein CASSPPSSGGDT. The whole CDR3 is CASSPPSSGGDTQYF.

With regard to this clone: The CDR3 goes on 3 residues after the read ends, and that part is filled in from the germline J gene. V usage is TRBV2 and J usage is TRBJ1-1; D is uncertain. Trimming left V 6 bases short and J 7 bases short, with 6 bases between. Germline CDR1 reads SNHLY; CDR2 reads FYNNEI. This CDR3 region has 10 residues. The DNA read from the CDR3 is TGTGCCAGCAGAGGCGGTGAA. It specifies CASRGGE. The whole CDR3 reads CASRGGEAFF.

A word on this clone: The read stops 3 residues short of the end of the CDR3; the missing end is completed from the germline J gene. This chain connects TRBV13 to TRBJ1-3, with 9 nucleotides matching TRBD1. This CDR3 has 14 amino acids. Germline V gives CDR1 PRHDT, CDR2 FYEKMQ (reference sequence). V lost 5 bases and J lost 5; bases outside the gene matches: 4. The CDR3 is CASSGQGLRNTIYF. Incomplete CDR3 DNA: TGTGCCAGCAGCGGACAGGGGTTGAGAAACACC.

For this clone: The read ends 3 residues before the CDR3 terminus; that terminus is restored from the germline J gene. This rearrangement joins TRBV19 to TRBJ1-2; D might be TRBD1 (5 bases). Germline CDR1 reads LNHDA; CDR2 reads SQIVND (reference sequence). The CDR3 loop spans 15 amino acids. Partial CDR3 DNA: TGTGCCAGTAGTATAGGGGGGACTAGCGGAAACATC. Protein: CASSIGGTSGNI. The full CDR3 is CASSIGGTSGNIYTF. Supplemented by reference TRBV19 and TRBJ1-2, the full variable domain reads DGGITQSPKYLFRKEGQNVTLSCEQNLNHDAMYWYRQDPGQGLRLIYYSQIVNDFQKGDIAEGYSVSREKKESFPLTVTSAQKNPTAFYLCASSIGGTSGNIYTFGSGTRLTVV.

Turning to this clone: Read data end 3 residues before the CDR3 end; the end is taken from the germline J gene. The chain joins TRBV7-8 to TRBJ1-1, with 7 nucleotides matching TRBD1. V shed 0 bases, J shed 0 bases, and the junction held 1 base outside the gene matches. This CDR3 contains 15 residues. Germline V gives CDR1 SGHVS, CDR2 FQNEAQ. The chain's CDR3 is CASSLAGQVNTEAFF. CDR3 bases read: TGTGCCAGCAGCTTAGCTGGACAGGTGAACACTGAA. The full variable domain, with the rest looked up from reference TRBV7-8 and TRBJ1-1, is GAGVSQSPRYKVAKRGQDVALRCDPISGHVSLFWYQQALGQGPEFLTYFQNEAQLDKSGLPSDRFFAERPEGSVSTLKIQRTQQEDSAVYLCASSLAGQVNTEAFFGQGTRLTVV.

The DNA read from the CDR3 is TGTGCCAGCAGCCAAGGTGGACACCTAGATTACGAG. Its protein product is CASSQGGHLDYE. The CDR3 in its entirety is CASSQGGHLDYEQYF. The chain carries TRBV14 and TRBJ2-7, with D perhaps matching TRBD1 (5 bases). Sequencing ends 3 residues short of the CDR3 end; the germline J gene provides the rest. V gave up 1 base and J gave up 4 bases, with 14 bases separating them. Germline V CDR1 and CDR2: SGHDN, FVKESK. The CDR3 spans 15 residues.

A note on this clone: Germline is not matched at one junction end, which may reflect a read error. The read halts 3 residues ahead of the CDR3 end, with the missing end drawn from the germline J gene. The V gene is TRBV2, the J gene TRBJ2-5; D unresolved. The CDR3 is 10 residues long. Germline CDR1 reads SNHLY; CDR2 reads FYNNEI. The CDR3 bases that were read are TGTGCCAGCAGCGAAGAGACC. Protein product: CASSEET. The full CDR3 is CASSEETQYF.

A word on this clone: The read halts 3 residues ahead of the CDR3 end, with the missing end drawn from the germline J gene. The rearrangement joins TRBV10-3 to TRBJ2-5; TRBD1 matches 7 bases. The junction had 3 bases not matched to a gene; V was cut back by 6 bases and J by 2 bases. Germline CDR1 reads ENHRY; CDR2 reads SYGVKD. This CDR3 is built from 13 residues. The CDR3 sequence: CAISDRVQETQYF. CDR3 bases read: TGTGCCATCAGCGACAGGGTACAAGAGACC.

Regarding this clone: The read terminates 3 residues ahead of where the CDR3 ends, so the germline J gene completes it. The V gene is TRBV5-1, the J gene TRBJ2-1; D is uncertain. In germline, CDR1 is SGHRS, CDR2 YFSETQ. V gave up 2 bases and J gave up 0 bases, with 12 bases separating them. CDR3 size: 16 residues. This chain's CDR3 is CASSLAGSRSYNEQFF. The CDR3 bases that were read are TGCGCCAGCAGCTTAGCCGGGTCCCGCTCCTACAATGAG.

Of note for this clone: The CDR3 end falls 3 residues outside the read, so it is completed with the germline J gene. This chain joins TRBV2 and TRBJ2-3; tentatively, D is TRBD1 (5 bases). The CDR3 totals 15 residues. V dropped 3 bases and J dropped 0 bases, with 10 bases sitting between them. Germline CDR1 reads SNHLY; CDR2 reads FYNNEI. The CDR3: CASSEGLASTDTQYF. The part of the CDR3 DNA that was read is TGTGCCAGCAGTGAGGGGCTGGCTAGCACAGATACG.

In regard to this clone: Read sequence stops 3 residues before the CDR3 end, and the germline J gene provides the missing end. This chain uses TRBV23-1 with TRBJ2-5; tentative D call: TRBD2 (6 bases). TRBV23-1 is placed among ORFs of uncertain function. This CDR3 spans 11 amino acids. V gave up 8 bases and J gave up 5 bases, with 9 bases separating them. The part of the CDR3 DNA that was read is TGCGCCAGCGCAACTAGCGAGACC. The encoded protein is CASATSET. The full CDR3 reads CASATSETQYF.

Turning to this clone: The missing CDR3 end, 3 residues past where the read stops, is filled in from the germline J gene. This chain links TRBV5-1 with TRBJ2-1, with unresolved D. CDR3 length: 12 residues. V lost 4 bases, J lost 8 bases, and 10 bases lay in between. Germline V CDR1 and CDR2: SGHRS, YFSETQ. Incomplete CDR3 DNA: TGCGCCAGCAGCCTAAATACGGATGAG. Encoded protein: CASSLNTDE. The whole CDR3 sequence reads CASSLNTDEQFF.

The sequenced part of the CDR3 DNA is TGTGCCTGGAGGCGGGCCTACAATGAG. It yields the protein CAWRRAYNE. In full, the CDR3 reads CAWRRAYNEQFF. The chain carries TRBV30 and TRBJ2-1, with TRBD2 as a possible D gene (5 bases). The read ends 3 residues shy of where the CDR3 ends; the end is completed using the germline J gene. V was trimmed by 3 bases and J by 2 bases, leaving 5 bases between them. Germline V gene sequence: CDR1 GTSNPN, CDR2 SVGIG (reference sequence). This CDR3 is 12 amino acids long. Full variable domain (outside the CDR3, taken from reference TRBV30 and TRBJ2-1): SQTIHQWPATLVQPVGSPLSLECTVEGTSNPNLYWYRQAAGRGLQLLFYSVGIGQISSEVPQNLSASRPQDRQFILSSKKLLLSDSGFYLCAWRRAYNEQFFGPGTRLTVL.

Concerning this clone: The read halts 3 residues ahead of the CDR3 end, with the missing end drawn from the germline J gene. The chain recombines TRBV5-6 with TRBJ2-1, with TRBD2 as a possible D gene (5 bases). This CDR3 is 15 amino acids long. Trimming took off 5 bases at V and 0 bases at J, with 12 bases between the two ends. Germline V gene data show CDR1 as SGHDT and CDR2 as YYEEEE. Incomplete CDR3 DNA: TGTGCCAGCAGATACTGGCTAGCCTCCTACAATGAG. Its translation: CASRYWLASYNE. In full, the CDR3 is CASRYWLASYNEQFF.